Below are 7 T cell receptor beta chains sequenced from a single sample in a study of CD8 T cells in ankylosing spondylitis. Overall study findings and caveats: One TCR beta motif, made up of eight or nine highly homologous variants, appeared characteristic of ankylosing spondylitis blood.

TCRdb re-called the 5' RACE reads with MiXCR, one entry per CDR3 protein. In the table there are about 750,000 distinct CDR3 sequences, under 20% of which are singletons. The antigens these receptors bind are not known. Sequenced sample: blood, either unsorted or a sorted T cell fraction (not recorded which). Source of these receptors: a male donor with ankylosing spondylitis.

This clonotype was counted a few times. The chain combines TRBV25-1 with TRBJ1-2; D is possibly TRBD1 (5 bases). The V gene's germline CDR1 is MGHDK and CDR2 SYGVNS. The CDR3 sequence is 15 residues long. V was cut by 3 bases and J by 7 bases, with 18 bases left in between. The CDR3 spells CASSESQGREGGYTF. The CDR3 bases are TGTGCCAGCAGTGAGAGCCAGGGCAGGGAGGGTGGCTACACCTTC.

This chain uses TRBV4-2 with TRBJ2-1, with no clear D. Germline V gives CDR1 LGHNA, CDR2 YNFKEQ. The V and J ends lost 0 bases and 10 bases respectively, with 13 bases between them. The CDR3 extends over 14 amino acids. CDR3 bases: TGTGCCAGCAGCCAAGATTGGACGGATGAAGAGCAGTTCTTC. This sequence encodes CASSQDWTDEEQFF.

This clonotype was detected a few times. DNA for the CDR3: TGCAGCGTTGATAAGGGCGGGAGCTCCTACGAGCAGTACTTC. This gives the protein CSVDKGGSSYEQYF. The V call is TRBV29-1, the J call TRBJ2-7; 7 bases map to TRBD2. Losses at the gene ends were 3 bases for V and 0 bases for J; bases not matched to a gene: 5. CDR3 size: 14 residues. Germline assignment: CDR1 SQVTM and CDR2 ANQGSEA.

The chain is built from TRBV7-9 and TRBJ1-1, with no clear D. With 1 base removed from V and 0 bases from J, the gap between germline ends came to 9 bases. CDR1 is SEHNR, CDR2 FQNEAQ, per germline (reference sequence). The CDR3 has 15 amino acids. The CDR3 protein is CASSLGGEMNTEAFF. CDR3 in DNA: TGTGCCAGCAGCTTAGGGGGAGAGATGAACACTGAAGCTTTCTTT.

This chain joins TRBV20-1 and TRBJ1-1; 8 bases match TRBD1. In germline, CDR1 is DFQATT, CDR2 SNEGSKA (reference sequence). The CDR3 runs 14 residues. V gave up 3 bases and J gave up 1 base; unmatched junction bases: 4. The DNA for the CDR3 is TGCAGTGCTAGGAAGGACAGGGCGAACACTGAAGCTTTCTTT. Protein sequence: CSARKDRANTEAFF.

V is TRBV9 and J is TRBJ2-1; D is unresolved. Trimming cost V 5 bases and J 5 bases, with 8 bases left between them. Germline V gives CDR1 SGDLS, CDR2 YYNGEE. This CDR3 region has 12 residues. Here the CDR3 DNA reads TGTGCCAGCAGTGTTTCGCACAATGAGCAGTTCTTC. Its translation: CASSVSHNEQFF.

This chain connects TRBV12-5 to TRBJ2-5, with TRBD2 matching over 12 bases. The CDR3 extends over 15 amino acids. The germline V gene has CDR1 LGHNT and CDR2 FRNRAP. V shed 5 bases, J shed 4 bases, and the junction held 5 bases outside the gene matches. Here the CDR3 DNA reads TGTGCTAGTGGTCCCGGACTAGCGGGGAGAGAGACCCAGTACTTC. This encodes CASGPGLAGRETQYF.